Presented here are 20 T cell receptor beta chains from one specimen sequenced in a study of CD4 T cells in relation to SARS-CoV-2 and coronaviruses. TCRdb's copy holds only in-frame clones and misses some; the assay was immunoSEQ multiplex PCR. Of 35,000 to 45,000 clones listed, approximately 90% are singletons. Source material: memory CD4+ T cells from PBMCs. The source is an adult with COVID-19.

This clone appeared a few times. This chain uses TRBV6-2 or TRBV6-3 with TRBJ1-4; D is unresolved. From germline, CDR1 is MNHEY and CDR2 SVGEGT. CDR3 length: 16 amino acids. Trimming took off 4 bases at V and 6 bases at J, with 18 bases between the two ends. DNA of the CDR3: TGTGCCAGCAGTTGGCCCCTGGAAAGAGAGGATGAAAAACTGTTTTTT. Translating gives CASSWPLEREDEKLFF.

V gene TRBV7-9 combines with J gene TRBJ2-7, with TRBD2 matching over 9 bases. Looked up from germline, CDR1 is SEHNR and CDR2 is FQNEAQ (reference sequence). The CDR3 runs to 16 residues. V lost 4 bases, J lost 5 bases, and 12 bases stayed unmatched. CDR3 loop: CASSSLGSGGSNEQYF. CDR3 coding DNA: TGTGCCAGCAGCTCCTTGGGAAGCGGGGGGTCGAACGAGCAGTACTTC. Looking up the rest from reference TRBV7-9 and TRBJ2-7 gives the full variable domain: DTGVSQNPRHKITKRGQNVTFRCDPISEHNRLYWYRQTLGQGPEFLTYFQNEAQLEKSRLLSDRFSAERPKGSFSTLEIQRTEQGDSAMYLCASSSLGSGGSNEQYFGPGTRLTVT.

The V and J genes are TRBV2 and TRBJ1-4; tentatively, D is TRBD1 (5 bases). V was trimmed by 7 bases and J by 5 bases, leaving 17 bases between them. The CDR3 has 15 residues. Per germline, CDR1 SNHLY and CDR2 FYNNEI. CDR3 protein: CASTRQGGLNEKLFF. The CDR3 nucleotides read TGTGCCAGCACGCGGCAGGGAGGCTTAAATGAAAAACTGTTTTTT.

CDR3 in DNA: TGCGCCAGCAGCCAAGACCAAGACAGGGACTCACCCCTCCACTTT. Residues: CASSQDQDRDSPLHF. V usage is TRBV4-3 and J usage is TRBJ1-6; 7 bases agree with TRBD1. This CDR3 has 15 residues. The J segment lost 10 bases and the V segment lost 0 bases, leaving 6 bases of the junction unmatched. Germline V gene lookup returns CDR1 LGHNA and CDR2 YSLEER.

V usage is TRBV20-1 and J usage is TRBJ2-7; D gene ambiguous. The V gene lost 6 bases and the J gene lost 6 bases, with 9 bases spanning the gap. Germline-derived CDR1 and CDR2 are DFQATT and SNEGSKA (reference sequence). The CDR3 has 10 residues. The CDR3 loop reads CSAAFGEQYF. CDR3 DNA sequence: TGCAGTGCCGCGTTCGGCGAGCAGTACTTC.

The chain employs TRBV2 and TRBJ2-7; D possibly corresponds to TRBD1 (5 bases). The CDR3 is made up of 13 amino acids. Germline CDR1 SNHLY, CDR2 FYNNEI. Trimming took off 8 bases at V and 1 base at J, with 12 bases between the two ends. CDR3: CASGAAVSYEQYF. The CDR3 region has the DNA TGTGCCAGCGGGGCGGCGGTTTCCTACGAGCAGTACTTC.

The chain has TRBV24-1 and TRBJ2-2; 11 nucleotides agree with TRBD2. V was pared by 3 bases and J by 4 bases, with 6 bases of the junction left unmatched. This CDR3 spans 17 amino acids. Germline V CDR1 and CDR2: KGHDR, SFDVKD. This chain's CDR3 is CATSDVAGGPITGELFF. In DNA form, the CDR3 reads TGTGCCACCAGTGATGTAGCGGGGGGGCCAATCACCGGGGAGCTGTTTTTT.

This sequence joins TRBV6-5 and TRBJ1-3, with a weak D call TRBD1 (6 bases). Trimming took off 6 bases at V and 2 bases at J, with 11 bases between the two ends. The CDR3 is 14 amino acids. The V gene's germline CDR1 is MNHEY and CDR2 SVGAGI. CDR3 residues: CASSTGPPGNTIYF. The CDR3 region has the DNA TGTGCCAGCAGCACAGGGCCGCCTGGAAACACCATATATTTT.

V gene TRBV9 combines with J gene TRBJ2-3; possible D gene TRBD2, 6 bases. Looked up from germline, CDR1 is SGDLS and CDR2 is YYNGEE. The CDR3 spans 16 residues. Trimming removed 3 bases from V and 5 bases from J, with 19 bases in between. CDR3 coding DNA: TGTGCCAGCAGCGCCGTGGGGGGACCGATCGGAGATACGCAGTATTTT. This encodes CASSAVGGPIGDTQYF.

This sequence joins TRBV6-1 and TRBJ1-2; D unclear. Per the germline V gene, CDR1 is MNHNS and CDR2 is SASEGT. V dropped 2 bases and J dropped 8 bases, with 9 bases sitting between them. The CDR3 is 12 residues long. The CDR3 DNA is TGTGCCAGCAGTGAAAGGGTCGGGGGCTACACCTTC. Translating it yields CASSERVGGYTF.

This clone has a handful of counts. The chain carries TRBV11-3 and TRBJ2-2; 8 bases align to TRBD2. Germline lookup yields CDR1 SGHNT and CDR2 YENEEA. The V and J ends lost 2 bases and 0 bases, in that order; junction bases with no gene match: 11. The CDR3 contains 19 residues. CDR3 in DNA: TGTGCCAGCAGCTTACCGGGACTAGGATTTCCTCCGAACACCGGGGAGCTGTTTTTT. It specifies CASSLPGLGFPPNTGELFF.

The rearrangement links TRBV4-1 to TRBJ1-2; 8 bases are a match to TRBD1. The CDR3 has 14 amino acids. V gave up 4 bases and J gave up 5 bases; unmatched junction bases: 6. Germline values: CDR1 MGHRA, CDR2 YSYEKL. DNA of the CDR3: TGCGCCAGCAGCCCAGGACAGGGTCCTTATGGCTACACCTTC. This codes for CASSPGQGPYGYTF.

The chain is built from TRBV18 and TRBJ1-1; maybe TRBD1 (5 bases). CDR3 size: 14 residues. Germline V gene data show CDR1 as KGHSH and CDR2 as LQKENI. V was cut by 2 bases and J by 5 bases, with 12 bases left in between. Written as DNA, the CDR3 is TGTGCCAGCTCACCATCGTGGGAGGGGACTGAAGCTTTCTTT. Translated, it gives CASSPSWEGTEAFF.

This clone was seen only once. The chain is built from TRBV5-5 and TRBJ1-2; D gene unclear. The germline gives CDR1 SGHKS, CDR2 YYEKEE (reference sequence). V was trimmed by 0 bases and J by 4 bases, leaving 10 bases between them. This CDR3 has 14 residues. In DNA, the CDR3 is TGTGCCAGCAGCTTGGTGGAGGGCAGCTATGGCTACACCTTC. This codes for CASSLVEGSYGYTF.

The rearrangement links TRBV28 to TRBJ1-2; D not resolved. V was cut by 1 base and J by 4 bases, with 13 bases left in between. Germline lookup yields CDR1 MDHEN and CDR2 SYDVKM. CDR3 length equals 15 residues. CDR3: CASSLSLGGAYGYTF. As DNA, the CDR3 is TGTGCCAGCAGTTTATCCCTGGGAGGAGCCTATGGCTACACCTTC.

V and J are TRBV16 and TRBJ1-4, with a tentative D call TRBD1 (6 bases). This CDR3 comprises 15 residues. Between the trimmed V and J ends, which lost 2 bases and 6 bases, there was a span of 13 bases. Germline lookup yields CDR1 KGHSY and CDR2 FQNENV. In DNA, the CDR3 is TGTGCCAGCAGCCAAACAGGGCGCCGGGATGAAAAACTGTTTTTT. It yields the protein CASSQTGRRDEKLFF.

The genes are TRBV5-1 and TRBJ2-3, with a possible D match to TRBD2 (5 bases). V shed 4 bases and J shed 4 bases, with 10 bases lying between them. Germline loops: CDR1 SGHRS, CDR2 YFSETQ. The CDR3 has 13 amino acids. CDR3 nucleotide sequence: TGCGCCAGCAGCCTTAGCGTGGCAGATACGCAGTATTTT. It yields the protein CASSLSVADTQYF. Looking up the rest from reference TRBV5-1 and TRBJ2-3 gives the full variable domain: KAGVTQTPRYLIKTRGQQVTLSCSPISGHRSVSWYQQTPGQGLQFLFEYFSETQRNKGNFPGRFSGRQFSNSRSEMNVSTLELGDSALYLCASSLSVADTQYFGPGTRLTVL.

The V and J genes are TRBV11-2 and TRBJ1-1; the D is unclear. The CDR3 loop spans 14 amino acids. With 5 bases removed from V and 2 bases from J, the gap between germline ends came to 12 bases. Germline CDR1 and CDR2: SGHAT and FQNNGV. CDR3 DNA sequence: TGTGCCAGCAGCCAGCGGCCGTTCAACACTGAAGCTTTCTTT. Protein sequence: CASSQRPFNTEAFF.

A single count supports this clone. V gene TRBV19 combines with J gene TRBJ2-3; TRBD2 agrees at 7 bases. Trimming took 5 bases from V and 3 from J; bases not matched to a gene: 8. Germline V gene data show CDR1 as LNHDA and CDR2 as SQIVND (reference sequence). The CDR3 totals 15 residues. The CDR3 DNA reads TGTGCCAGTAGTTCCATAGGGACTAAAACAGATACGCAGTATTTT. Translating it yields CASSSIGTKTDTQYF.

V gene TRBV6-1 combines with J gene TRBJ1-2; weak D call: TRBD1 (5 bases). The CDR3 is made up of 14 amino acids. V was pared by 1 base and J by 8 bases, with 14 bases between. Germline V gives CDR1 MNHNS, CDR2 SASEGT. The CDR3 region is CASSEVEGRGGYTF. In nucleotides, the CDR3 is TGTGCCAGCAGTGAAGTTGAGGGGCGCGGCGGCTACACCTTC.